This T cell receptor (beta chain) appears in the sequencing data of a study of regulatory T cells in long-lasting Graves disease. Study results and limitations: There were preferences for TRBV28, TRBJ1-2 and TRBJ2-5 in persistent disease. No thyroid tissue was studied; the work used peripheral blood only.

As to time point: newly diagnosed GD, antithyroid drugs for less than 3 months. The authors made the TCR library using RNA they extracted from PBMCs. Sequencing libraries for TCR beta were prepared with iRepertoire HTBI primers and Arm-PCR of CDR3 regions. In the study's own analysis: Across all samples, roughly 60 TRBV segments and about 14 TRBJ segments were identified. Via MiXCR, TCRdb re-called the multiplex PCR reads, giving one row per CDR3 protein. The V and J calls come from TCRdb's annotation, not from the publication. This table has roughly 400,000 distinct CDR3 sequences, approximately 15% appearing once. Remarks on this clonotype: Antigen specificity is unknown.

Germline V gene lookup returns CDR1 SGHNT and CDR2 YYREEE (reference sequence). The V end was cut by 4 bases, the J end by 2 bases, with 14 bases between. The CDR3 covers 15 residues. The data were also submitted as part of a second study, on T cells in Graves' hyperthyroidism and ophthalmopathy. According to that study: Thyroid ultrasound and orbital computed tomography, with clinical symptoms and serum thyroxine and TRAb, informed diagnoses.

Sequencing used peripheral blood mononuclear cells (PBMCs), obtained at new diagnosis, from a patient treated with antithyroid drugs. The sequence was obtained from a woman aged 40-49 years with Graves disease. The chain uses TRBV5-4 and TRBJ2-3; D assignment may be TRBD1 or TRBD2 (5 bases each). The CDR3 DNA is TGTGCCAGCAGCGCCCGGGACGCAGACACAGATACGCAGTATTTT. This gives the protein CASSARDADTDTQYF.